This TCR beta chain was obtained from a study of cytomegalovirus exposure and HLA in healthy donors. The study ran its PCR with 60 Vbeta and 13 Jbeta primers. Here immunoSEQ multiplex PCR was the method, and the copy in TCRdb shows in-frame clones only, minus some. The sample lists fewer than 200,000 clones, more than 70% occurring once. Remarks on this clone: Its antigen remains unidentified.

Findings of the study overall: In a later analysis, HLA-associated TCR beta chains were more clonally expanded than equally common others. What a later analysis reportedly showed was that an Asian-associated ancestry cluster had fewer N-insertions than the approximately 700-donor mean. CMV antigen specificity was confirmed in vitro for three CMV-associated chains. In a later analysis, TCR beta V- and J-gene trimming was associated with a missense DCLRE1C variant.

CDR1 is SGHRS and CDR2 is YFSETQ in the germline V gene. The V end was cut by 4 bases, the J end by 1 base, with 11 bases between. The length of the CDR3 is 14 residues. Source material: PBMCs. This clonotype originated in a male donor in good health and CMV-seronegative. V is TRBV5-1 and J is TRBJ2-5; D unclear. The CDR3 nucleotides read TGCGCCAGCAGCGTTGTTCAGGCCCAAGAGACCCAGTACTTC. It is translated as CASSVVQAQETQYF.